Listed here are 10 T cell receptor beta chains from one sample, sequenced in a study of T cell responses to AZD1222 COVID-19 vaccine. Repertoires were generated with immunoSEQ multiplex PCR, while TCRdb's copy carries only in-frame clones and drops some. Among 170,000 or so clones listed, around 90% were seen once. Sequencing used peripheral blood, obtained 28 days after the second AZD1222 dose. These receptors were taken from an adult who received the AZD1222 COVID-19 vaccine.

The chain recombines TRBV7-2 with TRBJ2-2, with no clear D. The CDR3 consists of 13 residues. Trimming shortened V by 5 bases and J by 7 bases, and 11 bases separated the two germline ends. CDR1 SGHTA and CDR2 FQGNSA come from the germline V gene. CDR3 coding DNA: TGTGCCAGCAGCCCGGCGGTGGGCGGGGAGCTGTTTTTT. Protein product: CASSPAVGGELFF.

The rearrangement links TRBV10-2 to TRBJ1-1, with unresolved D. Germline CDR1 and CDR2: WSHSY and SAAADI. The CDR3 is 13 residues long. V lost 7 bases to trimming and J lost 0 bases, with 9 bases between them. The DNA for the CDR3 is TGCGCCAGCACAGACCAAATGAACACTGAAGCTTTCTTT. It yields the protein CASTDQMNTEAFF.

CDR3 residues: CASSSTGLSSYEQYF. The CDR3 nucleotides read TGCGCCAGCAGCTCGACAGGACTTAGCTCCTACGAGCAGTACTTC. The chain is built from TRBV5-1 and TRBJ2-7; the D gene is possibly TRBD1 (6 bases). Per germline, CDR1 SGHRS and CDR2 YFSETQ. The CDR3 length is 15 residues. The V and J ends lost 3 bases and 0 bases respectively, with 13 bases between them.

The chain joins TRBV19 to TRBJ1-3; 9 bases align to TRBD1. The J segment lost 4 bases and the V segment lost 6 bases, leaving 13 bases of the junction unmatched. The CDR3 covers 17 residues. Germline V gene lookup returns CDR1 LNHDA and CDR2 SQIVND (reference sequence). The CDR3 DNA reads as TGTGCCAGTAGCCCCCGAGCACAGGGGGCGCGAGGAAACACCATATATTTT. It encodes CASSPRAQGARGNTIYF.

The CDR3 spells CASSLDRPEFPSYEQYF. DNA for the CDR3: TGTGCCAGCAGCTTGGACAGGCCTGAATTTCCCTCCTACGAGCAGTACTTC. The V call is TRBV7-6, the J call TRBJ2-7; 7 bases agree with TRBD1. Trimming removed 3 bases from V and 0 bases from J; junction bases left unmatched: 11. CDR3 size: 17 residues. CDR1 and CDR2 (germline): SGHVS, FNYEAQ. The full variable domain, completed using reference TRBV7-6 and TRBJ2-7, is GAGVSQSPRYKVTKRGQDVALRCDPISGHVSLYWYRQALGQGPEFLTYFNYEAQQDKSGLPNDRFSAERPEGSISTLTIQRTEQRDSAMYRCASSLDRPEFPSYEQYFGPGTRLTVT.

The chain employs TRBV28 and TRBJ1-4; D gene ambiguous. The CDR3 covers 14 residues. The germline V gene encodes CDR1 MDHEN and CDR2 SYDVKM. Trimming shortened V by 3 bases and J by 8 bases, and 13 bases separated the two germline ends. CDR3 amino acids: CASSLSWGEEKLFF. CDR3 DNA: TGTGCCAGCAGTTTGTCCTGGGGAGAGGAAAAACTGTTTTTT.

The CDR3 is CSASESGASYEQYF. The CDR3 bases are TGCAGTGCTAGTGAGTCAGGCGCCTCCTACGAGCAGTACTTC. The V call is TRBV20-1, the J call TRBJ2-7; no reliable D call. Germline V CDR1 and CDR2: DFQATT, SNEGSKA (reference sequence). V was pared by 3 bases and J by 0 bases, with 12 bases between. The CDR3 spans 14 residues.

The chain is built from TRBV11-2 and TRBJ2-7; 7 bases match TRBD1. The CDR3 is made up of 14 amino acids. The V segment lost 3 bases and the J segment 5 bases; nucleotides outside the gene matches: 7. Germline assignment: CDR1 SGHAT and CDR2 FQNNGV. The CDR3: CASSFIRGSDEQYF. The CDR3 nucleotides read TGTGCCAGCAGCTTTATCAGGGGGTCGGACGAGCAGTACTTC.

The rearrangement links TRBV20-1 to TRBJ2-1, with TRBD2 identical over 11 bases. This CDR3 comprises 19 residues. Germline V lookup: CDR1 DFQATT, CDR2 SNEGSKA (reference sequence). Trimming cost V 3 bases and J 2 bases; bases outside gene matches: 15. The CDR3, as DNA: TGCAGTGCTAGTTCACAGGGTCTAGCGGGGGGCCACGCCTACAATGAGCAGTTCTTC. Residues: CSASSQGLAGGHAYNEQFF.

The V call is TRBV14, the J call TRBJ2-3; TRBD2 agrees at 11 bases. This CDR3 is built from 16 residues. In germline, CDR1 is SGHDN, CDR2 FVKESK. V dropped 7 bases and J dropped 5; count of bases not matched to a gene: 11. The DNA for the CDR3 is TGTGCCAGCACCCCTACTGCTAGCGGGGGGATAGATACGCAGTATTTT. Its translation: CASTPTASGGIDTQYF.